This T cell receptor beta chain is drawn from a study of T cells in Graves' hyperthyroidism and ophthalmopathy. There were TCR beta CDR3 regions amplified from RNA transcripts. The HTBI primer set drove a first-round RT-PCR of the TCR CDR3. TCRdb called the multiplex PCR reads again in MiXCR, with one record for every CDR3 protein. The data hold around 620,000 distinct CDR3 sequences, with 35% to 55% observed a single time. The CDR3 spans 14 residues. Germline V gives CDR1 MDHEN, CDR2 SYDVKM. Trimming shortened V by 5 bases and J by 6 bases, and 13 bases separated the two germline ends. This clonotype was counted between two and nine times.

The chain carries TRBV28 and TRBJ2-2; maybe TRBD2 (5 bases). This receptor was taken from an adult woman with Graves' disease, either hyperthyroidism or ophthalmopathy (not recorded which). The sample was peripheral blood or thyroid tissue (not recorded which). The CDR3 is CASSRSAEAGELFF. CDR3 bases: TGTGCCAGCAGTCGTTCGGCGGAGGCCGGGGAGCTGTTTTTT.